This TCR beta chain is from a study of T cell responses to AZD1222 COVID-19 vaccine. The method was immunoSEQ multiplex PCR; TCRdb's version includes in-frame clones alone and lacks a portion of them. The sample comprises about 140,000 clones, around 90% of which are singletons, and around 5.1% rests with the top ten. Per the germline V gene, CDR1 is LGHNA and CDR2 is YNFKEQ. The V end lost 5 bases, the J end lost 6 bases, and 19 bases lay between the germline ends. CDR3 length equals 15 residues. General observations from the study: The breadth and depth of Spike-specific TCRs increased once two AZD1222 doses had been given.

With respect to this clone: Antigen specificity is unknown.

This chain connects TRBV4-2 to TRBJ1-2, with a tentative D call TRBD1 (5 bases). This receptor was identified in an adult in good health. The sample here was peripheral blood, taken on day 0 of AZD1222 vaccination. The CDR3 DNA sequence: TGTGCCAGCAGCGAAGCTTCCCCCAGGGTAAATGGCTACACCTTC. Translating gives CASSEASPRVNGYTF.